This T cell receptor beta chain was sequenced during a study of T cells after yellow fever vaccination. By 5'RACE template switching, TCR cDNA was produced, with a universal primer site and UMIs added in the process. A single record per CDR3 protein comes from TCRdb applying MiXCR to the 5' RACE reads. The top ten hold more than 25% of the sample, which has tens of thousands of distinct CDR3 sequences, 7.3% seen once. General study points: Booster sampling recovered most clones from primary vaccination (96% CD4, approximately 90% CD8). Only a small proportion of the clonotypes turned up in both the CD4 and the CD8 compartments, likely arising from convergent recombination.

The CDR3 contains 17 residues. Trimming removed 0 bases from V and 5 bases from J; junction bases left unmatched: 8. Germline-derived CDR1 and CDR2 are LGHNA and YNFKEQ. This clonotype was counted between two and nine times. Its antigen is undetermined. Sequences were derived from CD8+ T cells sorted from PBMCs, sampled 9 to 10 days after the first yellow fever vaccination. This chain joins TRBV4-2 and TRBJ1-2; 11 bases line up with TRBD1. This receptor was taken from a man between 18 and 29 years old who received the YFV17D yellow fever vaccine. DNA for the CDR3: TGTGCCAGCAGCCAAGAGACCGGGACAGGGGGTTTTTATGGCTACACCTTC. It yields the protein CASSQETGTGGFYGYTF.